This T cell receptor (beta chain) was recovered during a study of shared clonotypes between healthy human individuals. Turning to the study itself: Per donor, three plates held CD4 naive cells, three held CD4 memory, two held CD8 naive and one held CD8 memory.

Per germline, CDR1 SQVTM and CDR2 ANQGSEA. V dropped 8 bases and J dropped 8; count of bases not matched to a gene: 9. The CDR3 covers 12 residues. Only in-frame clones appear in the TCRdb table, and some are missing; sequencing was by immunoSEQ multiplex PCR. The sample contains 950,000 to 1,200,000 clones, 60% to 85% of which appear only once. The chain links TRBV29-1 to TRBJ2-1; TRBD2 aligns across 7 bases. The TCR originated in a young man in good health. Some clones in this sample may be carry-over from other donors' samples. The sequenced material came from memory CD4+ T cells from PBMCs. As to subset: CD45RA-negative fraction. CDR3 sequence reads: CSYRDYTYEQFF. The CDR3 nucleotides read TGCAGCTACCGGGACTATACCTATGAGCAGTTCTTC.